The 2 T cell receptor beta chains reported below all come from one sample, sequenced in a study of cytomegalovirus exposure and HLA in healthy donors. The PCR had 60 Vbeta and 13 Jbeta primers. TCRdb's table, derived via immunoSEQ multiplex PCR, lists solely in-frame clones and lacks some. The table lists 200,000 to 250,000 clones, approximately 82% of them singletons. The material sequenced was PBMCs. These receptors were obtained from a woman aged 40 to 50 in good health and CMV-seronegative.

The chain uses TRBV15 and TRBJ2-6, with D perhaps TRBD2 (5 bases). V was trimmed by 3 bases and J by 1 base, leaving 16 bases between them. Germline values: CDR1 LNHNV, CDR2 YYDKDF (reference sequence). This CDR3 contains 18 residues. The CDR3 loop reads CATSSQAPGSSGANVLTF. CDR3 sequence (DNA): TGTGCCACCAGCAGCCAAGCCCCGGGGTCTTCTGGGGCCAACGTCCTGACTTTC.

The chain combines TRBV6-1 with TRBJ1-5; D not resolved. The V and J ends lost 6 bases and 10 bases respectively, with 13 bases between them. Germline loops: CDR1 MNHNS, CDR2 SASEGT. The length of the CDR3 is 12 residues. CDR3 DNA: TGTGCCAGCAGCCCACCAGGCAGCCCCCAGCATTTT. It encodes CASSPPGSPQHF.